This TCR beta chain comes out of a study of blood T cell repertoires in COVID-19. Study in general: In each case, the material was cDNA or gDNA derived from T cells, B-cell-depleted T cells, or PBMCs.

Clones were read by immunoSEQ multiplex PCR, and TCRdb kept only the in-frame ones, dropping some. The data hold over 200,000 clones, with 89% observed a single time. The clonotype originates from a woman between 40 and 50 years old with acute or convalescent COVID-19. The sample taken for sequencing was peripheral blood.

The CDR3: CASSTTLTGTGNTIYF. As DNA, the CDR3 is TGTGCCAGCAGCACGACTCTGACAGGGACTGGAAACACCATATATTTT. This chain connects TRBV11-2 to TRBJ1-3; 7 nucleotides agree with TRBD1. There are 16 residues in the CDR3. J was trimmed by 2 bases and V by 5 bases; bases with no gene match: 9. The germline V gene encodes CDR1 SGHAT and CDR2 FQNNGV. Filled out from reference TRBV11-2 and TRBJ1-3, the complete variable domain reads EAGVAQSPRYKIIEKRQSVAFWCNPISGHATLYWYQQILGQGPKLLIQFQNNGVVDDSQLPKDRFSAERLKGVDSTLKIQPAKLEDSAVYLCASSTTLTGTGNTIYFGEGSWLTVV.